This TCR beta chain was retrieved from a study of human T cells and chemical hapten exposure. Study at large: 2% DPC was applied to around 2 cm by around 2 cm of upper inner arm skin for sensitization. Study-level points and caveats: The number of TCRs over 1 in 1000 frequency stayed unchanged after DPC.

The library labeled individual cDNA molecules by adding unique molecular identifiers to them. Via MiXCR, TCRdb re-called the RACE reads, giving one row per CDR3 protein. The data contain around 200,000 distinct CDR3 sequences, roughly a quarter of them seen just once; the ten biggest clones take up around 2.5%. This clonotype was seen many times. Its target is unknown. Documented time point: patch test 3, about 24 weeks after DPC sensitization. This sample's treatment: therapeutic diphenylcyclopropenone sensitization with weekly scalp DPC. The sequenced sample was whole blood, obtained in connection with sensitization to the hapten diphenylcyclopropenone (DPC). The origin of this receptor is a woman aged 40 to 50 with alopecia areata. Some clones in this sample may be carry-over from other donors' samples.

CDR3 in amino acids: CASSFAGDTQYF. In DNA form, the CDR3 reads TGTGCCAGCAGTTTTGCCGGGGATACGCAGTATTTT. The rearrangement uses TRBV12-3 or TRBV12-4 and TRBJ2-3, with unresolved D. The CDR3 contains 12 residues. Trimming shortened V by 3 bases and J by 6 bases, and 7 bases separated the two germline ends.